Listed below are T cell receptor beta chains from one sample, sequenced in a study of cytomegalovirus exposure and HLA in healthy donors. Profiling relied on immunoSEQ multiplex PCR, and the TCRdb table lists in-frame clones only, not all of them. Its clone listing holds 50,000 or so clones. Sequenced input: PBMCs. The source of these receptors is an older woman in good health and CMV-seropositive. Each CDR3 is given with its conserved first and last residue. A D gene is named only where the DNA matches it firmly. Where a row states a size, it is once, few, many or the class of an expanded clone; other rows omit it.

>14|TRBJ2-7|TRBV6-6|-|-
CASSYSRGSYEQYF
TGTGCCAGCAGTTACTCCAGGGGCTCCTACGAGCAGTACTTC
>13|TRBJ2-7|TRBV28|-|-
CASSFDSSYEQYF
TGTGCCAGCAGTTTCGACAGCTCCTACGAGCAGTACTTC
>14|TRBJ1-3|TRBV6-1|-|-
CASRPRGSGNTIYF
TGTGCCAGCAGACCCAGGGGTTCTGGAAACACCATATATTTT
>16|TRBJ1-5|TRBV18|-|-
CASAPDSQYSNQPQHF
TGTGCCAGCGCACCAGACAGCCAATATAGCAATCAGCCCCAGCATTTT
>15|TRBJ2-2|TRBV10-1|TRBD2|-
CASSDPSGGAGELFF
TGCGCCAGCAGTGATCCTAGCGGGGGGGCCGGGGAGCTGTTTTTT
>14|TRBJ1-1|TRBV11-1|-|-
CASSFPGQNTEAFF
TGTGCCAGCAGCTTTCCGGGACAGAACACTGAAGCTTTCTTT
>15|TRBJ1-5|TRBV9|TRBD1|-
CASSAEGQGYQPQHF
TGTGCCAGCAGCGCCGAGGGACAGGGGTATCAGCCCCAGCATTTT
>15|TRBJ2-2|TRBV9|-|-
CASSPRTANTGELFF
TGTGCCAGCAGCCCGAGGACAGCGAACACCGGGGAGCTGTTTTTT
>15|TRBJ2-6|TRBV5-5|-|-
CASSTMSSGANVLTF
TGTGCCAGCAGCACCATGAGTAGTGGGGCCAACGTCCTGACTTTC
>15|TRBJ1-5|TRBV4-1|-|-
CASSQTGQSNQPQHF
TGCGCCAGCAGCCAGACGGGTCAGTCCAATCAGCCCCAGCATTTT
>15|TRBJ2-5|TRBV5-1|TRBD2|-
CASSPTSGGGETQYF
TGCGCCAGCAGCCCGACTAGCGGGGGTGGGGAGACCCAGTACTTC
>15|TRBJ2-7|TRBV7-2|TRBD1|-
CASSLAYTGVNEQYF
TGTGCCAGCAGCTTAGCTTATACAGGGGTTAATGAGCAGTACTTC
>15|TRBJ2-7|TRBV11-3|-|-
CASSPDGPGTYEQYF
TGTGCCAGCAGCCCCGACGGGCCAGGGACCTACGAGCAGTACTTC
>15|TRBJ2-7|TRBV5-4|TRBD2|-
CASSPAGGGAYEQYF
TGTGCCAGCAGCCCGGCCGGCGGGGGGGCCTACGAGCAGTACTTC
>15|TRBJ1-2|TRBV15|-|medium-sized
CATSNRGGGLYGYTF
TGTGCCACCAGCAATCGAGGGGGTGGCCTCTATGGCTACACCTTC
>17|TRBJ2-7|TRBV5-1|-|-
CASSFGSRGASAYEQYF
TGCGCCAGCAGCTTCGGTTCTCGGGGGGCCAGCGCCTACGAGCAGTACTTC
>15|TRBJ2-1|TRBV19|TRBD2|-
CATRAGTSVYNEQFF
TGTGCCACCCGCGCCGGGACTAGCGTCTACAATGAGCAGTTCTTC
>15|TRBJ2-1|TRBV18|TRBD2|-
CASSPLAGVYNEQFF
TGTGCCAGCTCACCACTAGCGGGGGTCTACAATGAGCAGTTCTTC
>13|TRBJ1-1|TRBV29-1|-|-
CSVEDRRNTEAFF
TGCAGCGTTGAAGATCGCAGGAACACTGAAGCTTTCTTT
>13|TRBJ2-7|TRBV2|TRBD1|-
CASNRDRAHEQYF
TGTGCCAGCAATCGGGACAGGGCCCACGAGCAGTACTTC
>14|TRBJ1-5|TRBV9|TRBD1|-
CASGGQGNNQPQHF
TGTGCCAGTGGGGGACAGGGGAACAATCAGCCCCAGCATTTT
>16|TRBJ2-6|TRBV19|TRBD2|-
CASSSGGRNGANVLTF
TGTGCCAGTTCTAGCGGGGGGCGCAATGGGGCCAACGTCCTGACTTTC
>14|TRBJ1-3|TRBV7-9|TRBD1|-
CASSFPGTGNTIYF
TGTGCCAGCAGCTTCCCCGGGACAGGGAACACCATATATTTT
>13|TRBJ2-7|TRBV6-1|-|-
CASIEDTNYEQYF
TGTGCCAGCATAGAGGACACGAACTACGAGCAGTACTTC